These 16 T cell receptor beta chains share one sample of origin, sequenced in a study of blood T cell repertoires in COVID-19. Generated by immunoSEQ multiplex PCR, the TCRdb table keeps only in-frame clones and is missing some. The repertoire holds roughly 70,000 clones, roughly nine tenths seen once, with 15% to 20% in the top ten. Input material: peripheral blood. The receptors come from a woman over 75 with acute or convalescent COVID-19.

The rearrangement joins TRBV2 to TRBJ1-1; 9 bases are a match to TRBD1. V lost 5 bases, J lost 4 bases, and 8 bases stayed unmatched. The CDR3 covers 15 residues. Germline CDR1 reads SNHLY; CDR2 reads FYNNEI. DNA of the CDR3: TGTGCCAGCAGTTCACAGGGGGCCCTCGCCACTGAAGCTTTCTTT. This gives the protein CASSSQGALATEAFF.

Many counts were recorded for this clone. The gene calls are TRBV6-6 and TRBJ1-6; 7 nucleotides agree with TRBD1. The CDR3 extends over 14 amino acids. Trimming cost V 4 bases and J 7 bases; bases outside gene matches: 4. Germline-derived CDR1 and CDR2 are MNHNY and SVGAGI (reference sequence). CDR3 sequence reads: CASSSTGWNSPLHF. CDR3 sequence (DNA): TGTGCCAGCAGTTCGACAGGGTGGAATTCACCCCTCCACTTT.

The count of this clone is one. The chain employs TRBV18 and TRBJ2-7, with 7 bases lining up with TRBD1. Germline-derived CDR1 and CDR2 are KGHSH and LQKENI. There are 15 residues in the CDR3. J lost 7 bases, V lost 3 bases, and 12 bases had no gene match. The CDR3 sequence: CASSPYSQGEGEQYF. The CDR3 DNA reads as TGTGCCAGCTCACCCTACAGCCAGGGGGAAGGGGAGCAGTACTTC.

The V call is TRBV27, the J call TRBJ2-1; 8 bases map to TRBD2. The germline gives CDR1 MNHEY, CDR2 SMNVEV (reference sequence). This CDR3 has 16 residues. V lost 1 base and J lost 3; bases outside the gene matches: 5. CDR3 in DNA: TGTGCCAGCAGTTTATATGGTAGCGGGATCTACAATGAGCAGTTCTTC. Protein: CASSLYGSGIYNEQFF.

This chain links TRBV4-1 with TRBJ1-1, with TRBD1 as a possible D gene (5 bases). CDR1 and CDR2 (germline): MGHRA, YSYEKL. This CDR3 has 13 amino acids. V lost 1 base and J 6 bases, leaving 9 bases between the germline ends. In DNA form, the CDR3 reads TGCGCCAGCAGCCAAGGGTCAGGGTCTGAAGCTTTCTTT. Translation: CASSQGSGSEAFF.

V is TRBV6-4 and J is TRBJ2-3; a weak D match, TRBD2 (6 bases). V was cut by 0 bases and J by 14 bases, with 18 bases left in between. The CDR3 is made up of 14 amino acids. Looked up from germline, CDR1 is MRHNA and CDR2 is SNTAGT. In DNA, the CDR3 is TGTGCCAGCAGTGACTCGAGGCTGGGGGGTCGCTTGTATTTT. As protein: CASSDSRLGGRLYF.

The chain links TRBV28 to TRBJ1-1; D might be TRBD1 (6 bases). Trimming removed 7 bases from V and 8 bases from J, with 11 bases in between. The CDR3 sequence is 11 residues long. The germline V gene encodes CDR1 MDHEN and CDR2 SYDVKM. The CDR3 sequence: CASKAGTEAFF. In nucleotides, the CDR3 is TGTGCCAGCAAGGCCGGGACAGAAGCTTTCTTT.

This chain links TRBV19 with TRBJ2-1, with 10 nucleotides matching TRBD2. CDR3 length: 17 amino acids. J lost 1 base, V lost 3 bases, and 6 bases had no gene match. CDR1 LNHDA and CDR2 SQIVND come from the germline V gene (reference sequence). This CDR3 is CASSMRLAGVSYNEQFF. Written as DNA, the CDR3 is TGTGCCAGTAGTATGAGGCTAGCGGGAGTATCCTACAATGAGCAGTTCTTC.

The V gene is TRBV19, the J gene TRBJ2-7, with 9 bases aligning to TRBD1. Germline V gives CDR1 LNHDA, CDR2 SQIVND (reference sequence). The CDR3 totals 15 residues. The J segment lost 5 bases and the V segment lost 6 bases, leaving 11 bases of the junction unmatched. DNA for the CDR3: TGTGCCAGTAGGAAACGATGGGACAGGGAGCACGAGCAGTACTTC. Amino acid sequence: CASRKRWDREHEQYF.

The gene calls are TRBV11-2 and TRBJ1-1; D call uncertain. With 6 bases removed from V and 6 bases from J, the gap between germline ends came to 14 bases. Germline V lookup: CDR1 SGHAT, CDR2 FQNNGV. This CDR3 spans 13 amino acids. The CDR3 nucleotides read TGTGCCAGCAGTGCAAATTCGGCGGCTGAAGCTTTCTTT. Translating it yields CASSANSAAEAFF.

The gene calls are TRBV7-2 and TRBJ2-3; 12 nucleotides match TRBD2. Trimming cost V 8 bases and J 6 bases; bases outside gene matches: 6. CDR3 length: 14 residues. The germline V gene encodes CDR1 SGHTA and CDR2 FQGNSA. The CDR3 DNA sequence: TGTGCCAGCTTGCTAGCGGGAGGGCTGGATACGCAGTATTTT. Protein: CASLLAGGLDTQYF. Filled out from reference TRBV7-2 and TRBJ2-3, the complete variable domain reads GAGVSQSPSNKVTEKGKDVELRCDPISGHTALYWYRQSLGQGLEFLIYFQGNSAPDKSGLPSDRFSAERTGGSVSTLTIQRTQQEDSAVYLCASLLAGGLDTQYFGPGTRLTVL.

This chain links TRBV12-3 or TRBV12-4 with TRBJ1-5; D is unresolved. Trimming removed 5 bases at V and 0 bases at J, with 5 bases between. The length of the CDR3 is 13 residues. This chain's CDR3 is CASSLSSNQPQHF. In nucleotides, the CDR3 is TGTGCCAGCAGTCTCAGTAGCAATCAGCCCCAGCATTTT.

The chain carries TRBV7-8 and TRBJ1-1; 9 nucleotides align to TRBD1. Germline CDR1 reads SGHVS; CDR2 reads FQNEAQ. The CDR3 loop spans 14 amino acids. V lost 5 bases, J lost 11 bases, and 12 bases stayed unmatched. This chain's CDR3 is CASSLVTGGLEAFF. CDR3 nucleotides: TGTGCCAGCAGCCTAGTGACAGGGGGACTTGAGGCTTTCTTT.

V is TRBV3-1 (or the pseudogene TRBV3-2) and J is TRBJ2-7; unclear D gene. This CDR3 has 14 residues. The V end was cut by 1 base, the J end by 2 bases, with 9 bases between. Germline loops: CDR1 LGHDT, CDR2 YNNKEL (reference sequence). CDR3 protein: CASSQGGPPYEQYF. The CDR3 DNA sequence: TGTGCCAGCAGCCAAGGAGGTCCGCCCTACGAGCAGTACTTC.

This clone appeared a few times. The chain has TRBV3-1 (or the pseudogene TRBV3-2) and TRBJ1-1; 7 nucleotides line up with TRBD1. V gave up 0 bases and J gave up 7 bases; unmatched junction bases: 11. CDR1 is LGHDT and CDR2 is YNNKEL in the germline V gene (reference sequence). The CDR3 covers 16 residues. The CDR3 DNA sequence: TGTGCCAGCAGCCAAGATAGGGCCGGGACAGTCCGTGAAGCTTTCTTT. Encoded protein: CASSQDRAGTVREAFF.

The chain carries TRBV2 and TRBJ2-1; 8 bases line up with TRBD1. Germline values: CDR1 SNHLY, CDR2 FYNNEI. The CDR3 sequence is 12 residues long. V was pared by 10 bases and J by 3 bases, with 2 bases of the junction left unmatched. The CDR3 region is CAIGTGYNEQFF. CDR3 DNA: TGTGCCATCGGGACAGGCTACAATGAGCAGTTCTTC.